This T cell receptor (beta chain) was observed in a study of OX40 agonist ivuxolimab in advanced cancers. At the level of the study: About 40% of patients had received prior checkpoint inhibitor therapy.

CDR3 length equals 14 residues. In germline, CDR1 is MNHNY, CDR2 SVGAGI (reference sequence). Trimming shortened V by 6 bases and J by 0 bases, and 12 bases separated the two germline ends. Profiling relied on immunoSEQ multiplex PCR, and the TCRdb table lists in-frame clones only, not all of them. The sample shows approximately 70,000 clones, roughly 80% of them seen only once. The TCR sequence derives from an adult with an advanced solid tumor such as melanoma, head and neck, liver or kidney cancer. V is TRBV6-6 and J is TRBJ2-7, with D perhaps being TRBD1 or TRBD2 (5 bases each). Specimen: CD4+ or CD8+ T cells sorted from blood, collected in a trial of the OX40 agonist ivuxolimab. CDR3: CASRRDDNSYEQYV. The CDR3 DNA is TGTGCCAGCAGACGGGACGACAACTCCTACGAGCAGTACGTC.